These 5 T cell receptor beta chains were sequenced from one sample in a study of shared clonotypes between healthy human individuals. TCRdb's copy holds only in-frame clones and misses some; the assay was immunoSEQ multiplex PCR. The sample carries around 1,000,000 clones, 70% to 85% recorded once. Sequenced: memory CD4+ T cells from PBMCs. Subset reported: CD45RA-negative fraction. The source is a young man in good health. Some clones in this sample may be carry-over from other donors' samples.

The CDR3 loop reads CASSQFGEASIQYF. DNA of the CDR3: TGTGCCAGCAGCCAATTCGGGGAAGCGAGCATTCAGTACTTC. This chain uses TRBV7-6 with TRBJ2-4; tentative D call: TRBD2 (5 bases). Germline assignment: CDR1 SGHVS and CDR2 FNYEAQ. This CDR3 has 14 amino acids. The V end was cut by 5 bases, the J end by 9 bases, with 17 bases between. Filled out from reference TRBV7-6 and TRBJ2-4, the complete variable domain reads GAGVSQSPRYKVTKRGQDVALRCDPISGHVSLYWYRQALGQGPEFLTYFNYEAQQDKSGLPNDRFSAERPEGSISTLTIQRTEQRDSAMYRCASSQFGEASIQYFGAGTRLSVL.

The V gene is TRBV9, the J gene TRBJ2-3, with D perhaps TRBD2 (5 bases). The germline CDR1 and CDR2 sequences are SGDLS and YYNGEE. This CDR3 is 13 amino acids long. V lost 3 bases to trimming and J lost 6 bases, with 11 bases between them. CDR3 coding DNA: TGTGCCAGCAGCGGTCCAGCGGAGGATACGCAGTATTTT. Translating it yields CASSGPAEDTQYF.

CDR3 residues: CASSRDRVLDTQYF. The CDR3 nucleotides read TGTGCCAGTAGTCGGGACAGGGTTTTAGATACGCAGTATTTT. The gene calls are TRBV19 and TRBJ2-3, with 9 bases fitting TRBD1. Unmatched junction bases numbered 5, after V lost 5 bases and J lost 5 bases. The germline CDR1 and CDR2 sequences are LNHDA and SQIVND (reference sequence). This CDR3 contains 14 residues.

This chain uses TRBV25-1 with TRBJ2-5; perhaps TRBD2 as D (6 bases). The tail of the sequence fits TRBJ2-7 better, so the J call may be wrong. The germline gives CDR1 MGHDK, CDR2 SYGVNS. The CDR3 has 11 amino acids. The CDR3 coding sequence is TGTGCCGTGCGGGGTCACGACGAGCAGTACTTC. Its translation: CAVRGHDEQYF.

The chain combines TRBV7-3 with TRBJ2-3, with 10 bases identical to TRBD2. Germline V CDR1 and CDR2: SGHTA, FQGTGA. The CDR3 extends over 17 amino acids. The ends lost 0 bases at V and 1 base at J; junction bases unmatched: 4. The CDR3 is CASSLTAGGPGTDTQYF. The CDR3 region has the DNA TGTGCCAGCAGCTTAACAGCGGGAGGGCCGGGCACAGATACGCAGTATTTT.